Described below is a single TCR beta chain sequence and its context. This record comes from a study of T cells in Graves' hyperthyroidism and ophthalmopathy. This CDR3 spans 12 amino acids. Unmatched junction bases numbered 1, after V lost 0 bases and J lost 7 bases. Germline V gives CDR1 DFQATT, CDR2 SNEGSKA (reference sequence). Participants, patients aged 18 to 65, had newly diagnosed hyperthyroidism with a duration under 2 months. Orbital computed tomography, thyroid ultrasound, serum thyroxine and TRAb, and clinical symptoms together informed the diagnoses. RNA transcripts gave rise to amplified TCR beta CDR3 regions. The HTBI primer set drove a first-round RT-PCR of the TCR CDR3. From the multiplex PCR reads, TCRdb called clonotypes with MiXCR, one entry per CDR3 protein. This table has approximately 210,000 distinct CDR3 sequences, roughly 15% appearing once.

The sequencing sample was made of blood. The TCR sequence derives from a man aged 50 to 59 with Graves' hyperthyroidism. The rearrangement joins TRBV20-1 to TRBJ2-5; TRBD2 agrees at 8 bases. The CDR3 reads CSARDTSGTQYF. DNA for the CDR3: TGCAGTGCTAGAGATACTAGCGGGACCCAGTACTTC.